One sample yielded the 5 T cell receptor beta chains listed below, sequenced in a study of graft-versus-host responses after intestinal transplantation. Method: immunoSEQ multiplex PCR; TCRdb's copy keeps in-frame clones and lacks some. The profile covers under 150,000 clones, with 85% to 95% appearing a single time and more than 0.1% taken by the ten largest. These receptors' targets are unknown. The source was unstimulated CD4+ T cells sorted from spleen or lymph node cells, collected before intestinal transplant. The receptors were gathered from a human donor who received an intestinal transplant.

The chain carries TRBV28 and TRBJ2-7, with D perhaps TRBD2 (7 bases). The V gene lost 7 bases and the J gene lost 3 bases, with 22 bases spanning the gap. This CDR3 contains 16 residues. Per the germline V gene, CDR1 is MDHEN and CDR2 is SYDVKM. CDR3 sequence (DNA): TGTGCCAGCACCATGGGGGGGGCTAGGAGGTACTACGAGCAGTACTTC. Encoded protein: CASTMGGARRYYEQYF.

In its sample, this clone was seen a few times. The chain carries TRBV6-1 and TRBJ2-1; D is possibly TRBD1 (5 bases). The CDR3 runs to 13 residues. CDR1 and CDR2 from the germline V gene are MNHNS and SASEGT. Trimming cost V 6 bases and J 4 bases, with 10 bases left between them. CDR3 nucleotide sequence: TGTGCCAGCAGGGGGCGTACTTACAATGAGCAGTTCTTC. This gives the protein CASRGRTYNEQFF.

This chain connects TRBV2 to TRBJ2-1, with unresolved D. Germline V gene sequence: CDR1 SNHLY, CDR2 FYNNEI. V lost 2 bases, J lost 2 bases, and 4 bases lay in between. CDR3 length equals 13 residues. The CDR3 sequence: CASSESTYNEQFF. The CDR3 DNA sequence: TGTGCCAGCAGTGAAAGTACCTACAATGAGCAGTTCTTC.

J is TRBJ2-2 and V is TRBV5-1; D is possibly TRBD1 or TRBD2 (5 bases each). Germline CDR1 and CDR2: SGHRS and YFSETQ. The CDR3 extends over 16 amino acids. Trimming shortened V by 0 bases and J by 0 bases, and 9 bases separated the two germline ends. This CDR3 reads CASSLVGTANTGELFF. The DNA for the CDR3 is TGCGCCAGCAGCTTGGTAGGGACGGCGAACACCGGGGAGCTGTTTTTT.

The chain has TRBV5-1 and TRBJ2-5; 13 positions agree with TRBD2. The CDR3 covers 18 residues. The germline CDR1 and CDR2 sequences are SGHRS and YFSETQ. V lost 4 bases, J lost 1 base, and 10 bases stayed unmatched. The CDR3 coding sequence is TGCGCCAGCAGCCTCCCCCGACTAGCGGGAGGAGGCCAAGAGACCCAGTACTTC. Its translation: CASSLPRLAGGGQETQYF. The full variable domain, in which reference TRBV5-1 and TRBJ2-5 provide the parts outside the CDR3, is KAGVTQTPRYLIKTRGQQVTLSCSPISGHRSVSWYQQTPGQGLQFLFEYFSETQRNKGNFPGRFSGRQFSNSRSEMNVSTLELGDSALYLCASSLPRLAGGGQETQYFGPGTRLLVL.